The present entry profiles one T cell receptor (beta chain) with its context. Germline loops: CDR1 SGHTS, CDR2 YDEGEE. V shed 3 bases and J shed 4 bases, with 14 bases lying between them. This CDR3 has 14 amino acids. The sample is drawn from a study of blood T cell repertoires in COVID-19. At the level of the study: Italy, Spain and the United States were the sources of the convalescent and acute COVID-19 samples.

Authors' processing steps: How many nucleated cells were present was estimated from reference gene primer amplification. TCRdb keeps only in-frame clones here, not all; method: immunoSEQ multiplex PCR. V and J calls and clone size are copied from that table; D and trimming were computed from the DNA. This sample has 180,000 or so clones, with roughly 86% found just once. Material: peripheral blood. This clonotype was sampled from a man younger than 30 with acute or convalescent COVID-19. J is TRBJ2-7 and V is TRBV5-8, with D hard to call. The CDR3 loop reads CASSSPLERYEQYF. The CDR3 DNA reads TGTGCCAGCAGCTCGCCTTTAGAGCGATACGAGCAGTACTTC.